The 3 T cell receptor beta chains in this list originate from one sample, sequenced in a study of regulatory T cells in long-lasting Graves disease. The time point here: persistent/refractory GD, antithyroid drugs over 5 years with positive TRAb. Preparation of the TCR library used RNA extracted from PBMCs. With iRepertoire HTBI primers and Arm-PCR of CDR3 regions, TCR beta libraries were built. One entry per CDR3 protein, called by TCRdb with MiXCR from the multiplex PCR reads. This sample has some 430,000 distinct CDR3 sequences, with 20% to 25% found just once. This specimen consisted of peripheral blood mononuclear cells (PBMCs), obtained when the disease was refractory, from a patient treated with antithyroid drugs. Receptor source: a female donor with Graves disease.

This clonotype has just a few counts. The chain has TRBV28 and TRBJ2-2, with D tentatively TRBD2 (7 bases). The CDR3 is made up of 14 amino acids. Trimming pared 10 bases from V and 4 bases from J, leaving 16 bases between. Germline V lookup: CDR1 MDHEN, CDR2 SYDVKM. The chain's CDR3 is CAIQKGGVTGELFF. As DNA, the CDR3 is TGTGCCATCCAAAAGGGGGGGGTCACCGGGGAGCTGTTTTTT.

CDR3: CASSEGTGGWMNTEAFF. The CDR3 DNA sequence: TGTGCCAGCAGTGAGGGGACAGGGGGCTGGATGAACACTGAAGCTTTCTTT. The V call is TRBV2, the J call TRBJ1-1; TRBD1 aligns across 12 bases. With 3 bases clipped from V and 0 bases from J, the junction kept 5 bases outside the gene matches. Germline assignment: CDR1 SNHLY and CDR2 FYNNEI. This CDR3 has 17 residues. Full variable domain (missing parts from reference TRBV2 and TRBJ1-1): EPEVTQTPSHQVTQMGQEVILRCVPISNHLYFYWYRQILGQKVEFLVSFYNNEISEKSEIFDDQFSVERPDGSNFTLKIRSTKLEDSAMYFCASSEGTGGWMNTEAFFGQGTRLTVV.

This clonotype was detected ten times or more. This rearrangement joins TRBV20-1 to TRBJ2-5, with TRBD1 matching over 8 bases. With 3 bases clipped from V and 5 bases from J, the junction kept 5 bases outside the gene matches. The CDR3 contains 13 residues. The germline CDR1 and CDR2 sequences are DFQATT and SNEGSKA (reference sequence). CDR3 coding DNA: TGCAGTGCTAGTCCACAGGGGGTGGAGACCCAGTACTTC. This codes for CSASPQGVETQYF.